The 20 T cell receptor beta chains below all came from one sample that was sequenced in a study of cytomegalovirus exposure and HLA in healthy donors. Researchers ran the PCR with 60 Vbeta and 13 Jbeta primers. Only in-frame clones appear in the TCRdb table, and some are missing; sequencing was by immunoSEQ multiplex PCR. The sample lists some 180,000 clones, approximately 77% occurring once. Sequencing was carried out using PBMCs. The source of these receptors is a man aged 40-49 years in good health and CMV-seropositive.

In nucleotides, the CDR3 is TGCGCCAGCAGCCAAGATACTAGCGGGAGGGCCCTGGGGACCTACGAGCAGTACTTC. Its translation is CASSQDTSGRALGTYEQYF. The chain recombines TRBV4-1 with TRBJ2-7, with 13 bases that match TRBD2. The CDR3 is made up of 19 amino acids. The J segment lost 2 bases and the V segment lost 0 bases, leaving 10 bases of the junction unmatched. Germline loops: CDR1 MGHRA, CDR2 YSYEKL.

This sequence joins TRBV7-3 and TRBJ2-1; possibly TRBD2 for D (5 bases). Germline CDR1 and CDR2: SGHTA and FQGTGA. The CDR3 consists of 17 residues. V was cut by 5 bases and J by 8 bases, with 25 bases left in between. The CDR3 spells CASSPYRDHKDKDEQFF. In DNA form, the CDR3 reads TGTGCCAGCAGCCCCTACCGGGATCACAAGGATAAGGATGAGCAGTTCTTC.

V gene TRBV6-6 combines with J gene TRBJ2-7; 7 bases agree with TRBD1. Germline V gene sequence: CDR1 MNHNY, CDR2 SVGAGI (reference sequence). The CDR3 sequence is 13 residues long. The V gene end was trimmed by 5 bases and the J gene end by 5 bases; junction bases not matched to a gene: 6. CDR3 coding DNA: TGTGCCAGCAGTCAAAGACAGGGCCACGAGCAGTACTTC. Its protein product is CASSQRQGHEQYF.

The V gene is TRBV5-5, the J gene TRBJ2-1; tentative D call: TRBD1 (5 bases). This CDR3 is 13 amino acids long. Germline CDR1 SGHKS, CDR2 YYEKEE (reference sequence). Trimming cost V 0 bases and J 5 bases, with 6 bases left between them. CDR3 in amino acids: CASSLARDNEQFF. As DNA, the CDR3 is TGTGCCAGCAGCTTGGCCAGGGACAATGAGCAGTTCTTC.

V and J are TRBV2 and TRBJ2-7, with 9 bases fitting TRBD2. Germline CDR1 reads SNHLY; CDR2 reads FYNNEI. The ends lost 2 bases at V and 5 bases at J; junction bases unmatched: 7. The CDR3 is made up of 15 amino acids. The CDR3 protein is CASSEYGGGGDEQYF. CDR3 sequence (DNA): TGTGCCAGCAGTGAATACGGCGGGGGGGGAGACGAGCAGTACTTC.

The genes are TRBV7-8 and TRBJ2-3; no reliable D call. The CDR3 is 13 amino acids. Trimming removed 6 bases at V and 1 base at J, with 8 bases between. The germline gives CDR1 SGHVS, CDR2 FQNEAQ. The CDR3 DNA follows: TGTGCCAGCAGTCACTCCGGCACAGATACGCAGTATTTT. Its translation is CASSHSGTDTQYF.

This chain links TRBV27 with TRBJ2-7; 9 bases map to TRBD1. Germline loops: CDR1 MNHEY, CDR2 SMNVEV (reference sequence). The CDR3 is 15 residues long. J gave up 7 bases and V 8 bases, and 15 bases lay outside the gene matches. CDR3 in DNA: TGTGCCAGCCGGAAGTCCGGGACAGGGTTTCAAGAGCAGTACTTC. It is translated as CASRKSGTGFQEQYF.

The chain recombines TRBV27 with TRBJ2-7, with D possibly matching TRBD1 (6 bases). The V gene lost 6 bases and the J gene lost 0 bases, with 21 bases spanning the gap. The germline CDR1 and CDR2 sequences are MNHEY and SMNVEV (reference sequence). This CDR3 has 17 residues. The CDR3 reads CASSPEVRTVSSYEQYF. The DNA for the CDR3 is TGTGCCAGCAGCCCCGAAGTCCGGACAGTTAGCTCCTACGAGCAGTACTTC.

The chain couples TRBV6-5 to TRBJ2-4, with D possibly being TRBD1 (5 bases). In germline, CDR1 is MNHEY, CDR2 SVGAGI. Trimming shortened V by 6 bases and J by 5 bases, and 14 bases separated the two germline ends. The CDR3 is 14 residues long. Here the CDR3 reads CASRPGWGQNIQYF. DNA for the CDR3: TGTGCCAGCAGACCCGGGTGGGGCCAAAACATTCAGTACTTC.

This chain connects TRBV19 to TRBJ2-7, with 8 bases identical to TRBD1. This CDR3 spans 12 amino acids. Trimming removed 6 bases from V and 6 bases from J; junction bases left unmatched: 4. The germline V gene has CDR1 LNHDA and CDR2 SQIVND (reference sequence). CDR3 in amino acids: CASSGQGGEQYF. The CDR3 bases are TGTGCCAGTAGCGGACAGGGAGGCGAGCAGTACTTC.

The chain couples TRBV2 to TRBJ1-4, with a weak D call TRBD1 (6 bases). The CDR3 runs 15 residues. With 7 bases removed from V and 7 bases from J, the gap between germline ends came to 19 bases. The germline CDR1 and CDR2 sequences are SNHLY and FYNNEI. The CDR3 protein is CASTRGRGSGEKLFF. For the CDR3, the DNA is TGTGCCAGCACGCGCGGAAGGGGGTCGGGTGAAAAACTGTTTTTT.

The chain joins TRBV11-2 to TRBJ1-1, with TRBD1 matching over 9 bases. The junction had 4 bases not matched to a gene; V was cut back by 3 bases and J by 5 bases. The CDR3 extends over 14 amino acids. Germline V gene data show CDR1 as SGHAT and CDR2 as FQNNGV. CDR3 DNA sequence: TGTGCCAGCAGCTTGGGACAGGGATTAACTGAAGCTTTCTTT. As protein: CASSLGQGLTEAFF.

This clone showed up just a few times. The gene calls are TRBV6-1 and TRBJ1-4, with 7 bases matching TRBD1. The CDR3 is 14 amino acids. Germline CDR1 MNHNS, CDR2 SASEGT. V shed 4 bases, J shed 3 bases, and the junction held 2 bases outside the gene matches. CDR3 DNA sequence: TGTGCCAGCAGTGGACAGGGCTCTAATGAAAAACTGTTTTTT. It translates to CASSGQGSNEKLFF.

The rearrangement joins TRBV7-9 to TRBJ1-4, with 8 bases matching TRBD1. This CDR3 comprises 15 residues. CDR1 and CDR2 (germline): SEHNR, FQNEAQ (reference sequence). J gave up 3 bases and V 6 bases, and 6 bases lay outside the gene matches. CDR3 residues: CASSDSTGANEKLFF. CDR3 in DNA: TGTGCCAGCAGTGACTCGACAGGGGCTAATGAAAAACTGTTTTTT.

The chain combines TRBV7-8 with TRBJ2-2; 7 nucleotides line up with TRBD1. V shed 5 bases and J 4 bases; nucleotides not matched to a gene: 7. This CDR3 is built from 15 residues. Germline CDR1 SGHVS, CDR2 FQNEAQ. The DNA of the CDR3 is TGTGCCAGCAGCACACAGGGGCAAGTCACCGGGGAGCTGTTTTTT. Translated: CASSTQGQVTGELFF.

The V gene is TRBV7-9, the J gene TRBJ2-3; D is ambiguous. This CDR3 comprises 13 residues. Trimming pared 7 bases from V and 0 bases from J, leaving 8 bases between. The germline V gene encodes CDR1 SEHNR and CDR2 FQNEAQ (reference sequence). The CDR3 bases are TGTGCCAGCACCGCAACTAGCACAGATACGCAGTATTTT. Its translation is CASTATSTDTQYF.

The CDR3 DNA follows: TGCGCCAGCAGCTTAAGTTTCGCGGGAGTGGGCACCGGGGAGCTGTTTTTT. Its translation is CASSLSFAGVGTGELFF. The chain employs TRBV5-1 and TRBJ2-2; 7 bases line up with TRBD2. The V gene end was trimmed by 2 bases and the J gene end by 4 bases; junction bases not matched to a gene: 11. The length of the CDR3 is 17 residues. Germline assignment: CDR1 SGHRS and CDR2 YFSETQ.

The gene calls are TRBV21-1 and TRBJ2-6; TRBD2 is taken as the D call from the table, unchecked against the DNA. TRBV21-1 is flagged as a pseudogene. This CDR3 is 14 amino acids long. CDR3 sequence reads: CASSKEGAANVLTF. CDR3 DNA: TGTGCCAGCAGCAAAGAGGGAGCGGCCAACGTCCTGACTTTC.

This clone was observed a handful of times. The V call is TRBV25-1, the J call TRBJ1-5; tentatively, D is TRBD1 (6 bases). The germline CDR1 and CDR2 sequences are MGHDK and SYGVNS. The CDR3 has 14 amino acids. V lost 4 bases and J lost 2, with 9 bases in between. CDR3 residues: CASSVGAGNQPQHF. CDR3 DNA sequence: TGTGCCAGCAGTGTGGGGGCGGGCAATCAGCCCCAGCATTTT.

The chain is built from TRBV7-3 and TRBJ2-5; possible D gene TRBD2, 7 bases. V lost 2 bases to trimming and J lost 3 bases, with 16 bases between them. The CDR3 covers 16 residues. Germline assignment: CDR1 SGHTA and CDR2 FQGTGA. CDR3 DNA sequence: TGTGCCAGCAGCTTAGGGTTGGGAGGGGGAGAAGAGACCCAGTACTTC. Protein product: CASSLGLGGGEETQYF.